The rows below give T cell receptor beta chains drawn from one sample of a study of T cells in Graves' hyperthyroidism and ophthalmopathy. Each CDR3 protein gets one entry after TCRdb re-called the multiplex PCR reads with MiXCR. The sample has about 540,000 distinct CDR3 sequences, 40% to 55% seen once. Sequencing was done on a sample of peripheral blood or thyroid tissue (not recorded which). These receptors were obtained from a woman under 30 with Graves' hyperthyroidism. Each CDR3 is given with its conserved first and last residue. D genes are given only for firm matches. Size is stated for part of the rows, as once, few or many counts, or as a class when the clone is expanded.

>TRBV2|TRBJ2-7|-|few
TGTGCCAGCAGGAACACAGGGGAGCAGTACTTC
CASRNTGEQYF
>TRBV7-9|TRBJ1-2|-|few
TGTGCCAGCAGCCAAGATATGTCAGGGGACTATGGCTACACCTTC
CASSQDMSGDYGYTF
>TRBV11-2|TRBJ1-1|-|-
TGTGCCAGCAATATGGCAGGCGGGGCTGAAGCTTTCTTT
CASNMAGGAEAFF
>TRBV9|TRBJ1-3|-|few
TGTGCCAGCAGCGTAGAGGCGGTTTCAGGGGACACCATATATTTT
CASSVEAVSGDTIYF
>TRBV7-9|TRBJ1-6|-|many
TGTGCCAGCAGCTTGGGGACCAATAATTCACCCCTCCACTTT
CASSLGTNNSPLHF
>TRBV9|TRBJ2-7|-|-
TGTGCCAGCACCCCGGGGCTAGCAACCCCCTACGAGCAGTACTTC
CASTPGLATPYEQYF
>TRBV6-5|TRBJ2-7|TRBD1|few
TGTGCCAGCGCGCCATACAGGGGGACCTACGAGCAGTACTTC
CASAPYRGTYEQYF
>TRBV29-1|TRBJ2-6|-|-
TGCAGCGTTGAAGAGTGGGCGGGGGCCAACGTCCTGACTTTC
CSVEEWAGANVLTF
>TRBV11-1|TRBJ1-2|TRBD1|-
TGTGCCAGCAGCCGTACGGGAGGACAGGGTAATGGCTACACCTTC
CASSRTGGQGNGYTF
>TRBV20-1|TRBJ1-2|-|few
TGCAGTGCTCCTCCTTGGGACGGCTATGGCTACACCTTC
CSAPPWDGYGYTF
>TRBV20-1|TRBJ2-7|-|few
TGCAGTGCTAGAGGGGGGTCTCCCCCCGAGCAGTACTTC
CSARGGSPPEQYF
>TRBV10-1|TRBJ1-5|-|once
TGCGCCAGCAGCGACAGTGTCGAGCCCCAGCATTTT
CASSDSVEPQHF
>TRBV19|TRBJ1-2|TRBD1|few
TGTGCCAGTAGTATTCAGGGGGCGGTCTATGGCTACACCTTC
CASSIQGAVYGYTF
>TRBV24-1|TRBJ2-5|TRBD2|-
TGTGCCACCAGTGATAGGGTCGGGGGGAGACGGGAGACCCAGTACTTC
CATSDRVGGRRETQYF
>TRBV2|TRBJ1-4|-|-
TGTGCCAGCAGTGGGGTCGGGGGGTCTAATGAAAAACTGTTTTTT
CASSGVGGSNEKLFF
>TRBV7-9|TRBJ1-1|-|-
TGTGCCAGCAGGTCCCTTAGCGGTATTGCCCAGGGTCGAGGGAACACTGAAGCTTTCTTT
CASRSLSGIAQGRGNTEAFF
>TRBV19|TRBJ1-4|TRBD1|-
TGTGCCAGTACCCCGCCCGGGACAGGGTGGGGGGAAAAACTGTTTTTT
CASTPPGTGWGEKLFF
>TRBV10-2|TRBJ2-5|-|once
TGCGCCAGCAGTGACATTGAAGGGACAAAAGAGACCCAGTACTTC
CASSDIEGTKETQYF
>TRBV29-1|TRBJ1-2|TRBD1|-
TGCAGCTTAGCGGGACAGGGGAGCTATGGCTACACCTTC
CSLAGQGSYGYTF
>TRBV25-1|TRBJ1-4|-|-
TGTGCTAGAGGTTCGGGAACTAATGAAAAACTGTTTTTT
CARGSGTNEKLFF
>TRBV29-1|TRBJ2-5|-|-
TGCAGCGTTGAAGATTCAGACAACCTACAAGAGACCCAGTACTTC
CSVEDSDNLQETQYF
>TRBV7-7|TRBJ2-3|-|-
TGTGCCAGCAGCCGGACACACGGTAGCACAGATACGCAGTATTTT
CASSRTHGSTDTQYF
>TRBV15|TRBJ1-1|-|-
TGTGCCACCAGCACAGGGGTTCCGAACACTGAAGCTTTCTTT
CATSTGVPNTEAFF
>TRBV10-3|TRBJ2-7|TRBD1|many
TGTGCCATCACTAGGACAGGGGGCGCCTACGAGCAGTACTTC
CAITRTGGAYEQYF
>TRBV10-3|TRBJ1-6|-|many
TGTGCCATCAGTGACCAGGCCAAACCCCTCCACTTT
CAISDQAKPLHF
>TRBV7-6|TRBJ2-7|-|-
TGTGCCAGCAGCAGGGCTGGGGCCAACGAGCAGTACTTC
CASSRAGANEQYF
>TRBV2|TRBJ2-5|TRBD1|few
TGTGCCAGCAGTGGAACAGGGGTTGGGACCCAGTACTTC
CASSGTGVGTQYF
>TRBV20-1|TRBJ2-5|TRBD1|-
TGCAGTGCTATCCGGGACAGCCCCGAGACCCAGTACTTC
CSAIRDSPETQYF
>TRBV29-1|TRBJ2-7|TRBD2|few
TGCAGCGGGGGGGGACTAGGCTCCCACGAGCAGTACTTC
CSGGGLGSHEQYF
>TRBV12-3/TRBV12-4|TRBJ1-1|-|many
TGTGCCAGCAGTAGGCAGGGCGCTGAAGCTTTCTTT
CASSRQGAEAFF
>TRBV7-3|TRBJ2-5|TRBD2|-
TGTGCCAGCAGCTTTACTAGCGGGAGTCGGGAGACCCAGTACTTC
CASSFTSGSRETQYF
>TRBV7-8|TRBJ1-6|-|-
TGTGCCAGCAGCCGGGACGGTGTTTATTCACCCCTCCACTTT
CASSRDGVYSPLHF
>TRBV7-9|TRBJ1-1|TRBD1|few
TGTGCCAGCAGCTTGGCCAGGGGGCTTGGCACTGAAGCTTTCTTT
CASSLARGLGTEAFF
>TRBV7-9|TRBJ2-5|TRBD1|-
TGTGCCAGCAGCTTAACAATCGGGACAGTCGAGACCCAGTACTTC
CASSLTIGTVETQYF
>TRBV7-3|TRBJ1-1|-|few
TGTGCCAGCAGCTTAACTCCGTCTGGTAACACTGAAGCTTTCTTT
CASSLTPSGNTEAFF
>TRBV7-2|TRBJ1-3|-|-
TGTGCCAGCAGCTTAGCGTACACAGTCGGAAACACCATATATTTT
CASSLAYTVGNTIYF
>TRBV19|TRBJ1-1|-|many
TGTGCCAGTAGTATTCGAGGGAACACTGAAGCTTTCTTT
CASSIRGNTEAFF
>TRBV29-1|TRBJ1-4|-|-
TGCAGCGGGATAGGGAGTGAAAAACTGTTTTTT
CSGIGSEKLFF
>TRBV10-3|TRBJ1-1|TRBD1|many
TGTGCCATCAGGGGCATCAATTGGGACAGCGAGAACACTGAAGCTTTCTTT
CAIRGINWDSENTEAFF
>TRBV2|TRBJ2-7|-|-
TGTGCCAGCGGCCCCGAATGGGGGGCGGAGGAGCAGTACTTC
CASGPEWGAEEQYF
>TRBV7-9|TRBJ2-7|-|few
TGTGCCAGCGTCCCCTTGCCCGAGCAGTACTTC
CASVPLPEQYF
>TRBV7-8|TRBJ1-3|-|-
TGTGCCAGCAGTGAAGTGGGGCCAGGTCACTCTGGAAACACCATATATTTT
CASSEVGPGHSGNTIYF
>TRBV5-1|TRBJ1-1|-|-
TGCGCCAGCAGCCCGACCCCCCGACAAGATGAAGCTTTCTTT
CASSPTPRQDEAFF
>TRBV10-3|TRBJ2-7|-|-
TGTGCCATCAGTGAGACTGGGTATGGCTACGAGCAGTACTTC
CAISETGYGYEQYF
>TRBV5-1|TRBJ1-2|-|-
TGCGCCAGCAGCCCTTCCGACAGCTATGGCTACACCTTC
CASSPSDSYGYTF
>TRBV6-1|TRBJ1-2|-|few
TGTGCCAGCAGTGAAGGGACAGATGGGTCTTACGGCTACACCTTC
CASSEGTDGSYGYTF
>TRBV12-3/TRBV12-4|TRBJ2-1|-|-
TGTGCCAGCAGCGTCTACAATGAGCAGTTCTTC
CASSVYNEQFF
>TRBV10-2|TRBJ1-6|-|many
TGCGCCAGCAGTGAGTCAGGGACGCTGTGGAAATCACCCCTCCACTTT
CASSESGTLWKSPLHF
>TRBV25-1|TRBJ1-6|-|many
TGTGCCAGCAGTGACAGGATAGGTTCACCCCTCCACTTT
CASSDRIGSPLHF
>TRBV7-8|TRBJ2-5|-|once
TGTGCCAGCAGTCCCCGGGCCGCGGGGAAAGAGACCCAGTACTTC
CASSPRAAGKETQYF
>TRBV15|TRBJ1-1|-|many
TGTGCCACCAGCAGAGATCAGGGCATCACTGAAGCTTTCTTT
CATSRDQGITEAFF
>TRBV20-1|TRBJ1-6|-|-
TGCAGTGCTAGATACCCACGGGACGGAAATTCACCCCTCCACTTT
CSARYPRDGNSPLHF
>TRBV12-3/TRBV12-4|TRBJ1-6|-|many
TGTGCCAGCAGTTCTGGGTCCGGCTATAATTCACCCCTCCACTTT
CASSSGSGYNSPLHF
>TRBV20-1|TRBJ2-7|-|-
TGCAGTGCTGGAGGAGCCGGGAACTACGAGCAGTACTTC
CSAGGAGNYEQYF
>TRBV5-1|TRBJ2-6|-|-
TGCGCCAGCAGCTTTGACTCCTCCGGGGCCAACGTCCTGACTTTC
CASSFDSSGANVLTF